A single sample is the source of the 20 T cell receptor beta chains below, sequenced in a study of vaccination effects on CD4 cells after COVID-19. Ahead of sequencing, the ViraFEST assay grew antigen-specific CD4+ T cells using viral peptide pools. A roughly 11-day culture period preceded the isolation of CD4+ T cells. Vaccination of participants consisted of two doses of either the BNT162b2 or mRNA-1273 vaccine. Their antigens are not known. The repertoire was sequenced with immunoSEQ multiplex PCR; TCRdb's copy has only in-frame clones and lacks some. The sample records about 24,000 clones, approximately 72% being singletons. Sequenced material: CD4+ T cells from PBMCs cultured with HCoV-NL63 spike peptides, taken after COVID-19 vaccination. The receptors originated from a human donor who received a COVID-19 vaccine.

This chain joins TRBV6-5 and TRBJ1-2; 7 nucleotides agree with TRBD1. The CDR3 loop spans 13 amino acids. Trimming cost V 9 bases and J 7 bases; bases outside gene matches: 11. Per the germline V gene, CDR1 is MNHEY and CDR2 is SVGAGI. In nucleotides, the CDR3 is TGTGCCAGTTCACCAGGGGGACAGCTTGGCTACACCTTC. Protein: CASSPGGQLGYTF.

This rearrangement joins TRBV13 to TRBJ2-3; 7 bases line up with TRBD1. CDR1 is PRHDT and CDR2 is FYEKMQ in the germline V gene (reference sequence). With V trimmed by 4 bases and J by 1 base, 11 bases remained unmatched. The CDR3 is 17 residues long. CDR3 DNA sequence: TGTGCCAGCAGCTCTACAGGGGCGTTGTGGGGCACAGATACGCAGTATTTT. This gives the protein CASSSTGALWGTDTQYF.

This clone was counted a few times. The V gene is TRBV3-1 (or the pseudogene TRBV3-2), the J gene TRBJ1-1; 8 bases line up with TRBD1. The CDR3 is made up of 17 amino acids. V lost 4 bases to trimming and J lost 4 bases; unmatched junction nucleotides: 14. Germline V gives CDR1 LGHDT, CDR2 YNNKEL (reference sequence). CDR3 sequence reads: CASSRRQGASGGTEAFF. The CDR3 coding sequence is TGTGCCAGCAGCCGCAGGCAGGGGGCGAGTGGAGGCACTGAAGCTTTCTTT.

The CDR3 spells CASSQGGTGPNTIYF. The CDR3 DNA follows: TGTGCCAGCAGCCAAGGTGGGACAGGGCCAAACACCATATATTTT. The gene calls are TRBV3-1 (or the pseudogene TRBV3-2) and TRBJ1-3; 9 bases are shared with TRBD1. V lost 1 base to trimming and J lost 6 bases; unmatched junction nucleotides: 4. This CDR3 is 15 amino acids long. Germline CDR1 and CDR2: LGHDT and YNNKEL (reference sequence).

The rearrangement links TRBV24-1 to TRBJ2-2; D gene uncertain. CDR1 and CDR2 from the germline V gene are KGHDR and SFDVKD. Trimming removed 5 bases from V and 0 bases from J, with 6 bases in between. CDR3 length: 14 amino acids. The CDR3 region is CATSARTNTGELFF. In DNA form, the CDR3 reads TGTGCCACCAGTGCACGGACGAACACCGGGGAGCTGTTTTTT.

This clone was seen more than once but under ten times. The rearrangement links TRBV7-2 to TRBJ1-6; D not certain. This CDR3 has 14 residues. Germline V lookup: CDR1 SGHTA, CDR2 FQGNSA. Trimming removed 2 bases from V and 10 bases from J, with 12 bases in between. CDR3 loop: CASSLQSRISPLHF. CDR3 bases: TGTGCCAGCAGCTTACAAAGTCGGATCTCACCCCTCCACTTT.

The table lists this clone with a count of one. The chain recombines TRBV19 with TRBJ2-3; no clear D gene. Germline CDR1 LNHDA, CDR2 SQIVND (reference sequence). This CDR3 is 15 amino acids long. Trimming left V 4 bases short and J 2 bases short, with 13 bases between. The CDR3 nucleotides are TGTGCCAGTAGTAACCCCGGGTCGCCCACAGATACGCAGTATTTT. This encodes CASSNPGSPTDTQYF.

The table lists this clone with a count of one. The rearrangement links TRBV7-8 to TRBJ2-7, with 8 bases lining up with TRBD1. V was clipped by 5 bases and J by 7 bases; unmatched bases: 16. The CDR3 runs to 16 residues. The V gene's germline CDR1 is SGHVS and CDR2 FQNEAQ. The CDR3 DNA sequence: TGTGCCAGCAGCCCTCGTCCGGGACAGGCGATGGGGGAGCAGTACTTC. Translation: CASSPRPGQAMGEQYF.

This clone was found a few times. The chain uses TRBV7-9 and TRBJ1-2; D gene uncertain. Germline CDR1 SEHNR, CDR2 FQNEAQ (reference sequence). Trimming shortened V by 5 bases and J by 4 bases, and 8 bases separated the two germline ends. The CDR3 is made up of 12 amino acids. CDR3 sequence (DNA): TGTGCCAGCAGCATTGTGGCCTATGGCTACACCTTC. This translates into CASSIVAYGYTF. Drawing the rest from reference TRBV7-9 and TRBJ1-2, the complete variable domain is DTGVSQNPRHKITKRGQNVTFRCDPISEHNRLYWYRQTLGQGPEFLTYFQNEAQLEKSRLLSDRFSAERPKGSFSTLEIQRTEQGDSAMYLCASSIVAYGYTFGSGTRLTVV.

CDR3 nucleotide sequence: TGTGCCAGCACCCGCAACATGGGTGATGGCTACACCTTC. It codes for CASTRNMGDGYTF. This chain uses TRBV5-5 with TRBJ1-2; unclear D gene. Germline CDR1 and CDR2: SGHKS and YYEKEE (reference sequence). Trimming took 6 bases from V and 6 from J, leaving 15 bases between them. This CDR3 comprises 13 residues. The whole variable domain, filled in from reference TRBV5-5 and TRBJ1-2, reads DAGVTQSPTHLIKTRGQQVTLRCSPISGHKSVSWYQQVLGQGPQFIFQYYEKEERGRGNFPDRFSARQFPNYSSELNVNALLLGDSALYLCASTRNMGDGYTFGSGTRLTVV.

The chain employs TRBV24-1 and TRBJ2-2, with 11 bases matching TRBD1. After removal of 0 bases from V and 5 bases from J, the junction contained 4 bases not matched to a gene. CDR1 and CDR2 from the germline V gene are KGHDR and SFDVKD. The CDR3 is 17 residues long. CDR3 amino acids: CATSDLSDRGRTGELFF. The CDR3 bases are TGTGCCACCAGTGATTTGTCGGACAGGGGGCGTACCGGGGAGCTGTTTTTT.

The chain combines TRBV6-4 with TRBJ2-2; 8 bases line up with TRBD1. The ends lost 6 bases at V and 3 bases at J; junction bases unmatched: 0. Germline CDR1 is MRHNA and CDR2 is SNTAGT. CDR3 length: 13 amino acids. The CDR3 nucleotides read TGTGCCAGCAGGACAGGGGACACCGGGGAGCTGTTTTTT. Its translation is CASRTGDTGELFF.

The rearrangement uses TRBV2 and TRBJ1-3, with D possibly being TRBD1 (6 bases). The CDR3 runs to 12 residues. The germline CDR1 and CDR2 sequences are SNHLY and FYNNEI. Deletions cut 10 bases from V and 7 bases from J, with 14 bases between. CDR3 DNA: TGTGCCATCTGGGGGCAGGATAACACCATATATTTT. Its protein is CAIWGQDNTIYF.

This clone appeared a single time. This sequence joins TRBV7-2 and TRBJ2-3, with 8 nucleotides matching TRBD2. The V gene end was trimmed by 1 base and the J gene end by 1 base; junction bases not matched to a gene: 10. The CDR3 has 18 residues. Germline CDR1 SGHTA, CDR2 FQGNSA. CDR3 protein: CASSLVRNGRVGTDTQYF. In nucleotides, the CDR3 is TGTGCCAGCAGCTTAGTCCGGAACGGGAGGGTCGGCACAGATACGCAGTATTTT.

There are a few counts of this clone. This chain connects TRBV12-3 or TRBV12-4 to TRBJ2-7; D remains ambiguous. The CDR3 is 11 amino acids. Trimming left V 8 bases short and J 5 bases short, with 10 bases between. CDR3: CASGPFNEQYF. DNA for the CDR3: TGTGCCAGCGGTCCTTTTAACGAGCAGTACTTC.

The chain has TRBV10-2 and TRBJ1-4; a weak D match, TRBD1 (6 bases). CDR1 WSHSY and CDR2 SAAADI come from the germline V gene. Trimming left V 6 bases short and J 8 bases short, with 22 bases between. This CDR3 has 16 amino acids. The CDR3 loop is CASRRGGRGIWEKLFF. The CDR3 coding sequence is TGCGCCAGCAGGCGAGGGGGAAGGGGGATCTGGGAAAAACTGTTTTTT.

The chain joins TRBV2 to TRBJ2-3; 9 bases agree with TRBD2. This CDR3 has 14 amino acids. The germline CDR1 and CDR2 sequences are SNHLY and FYNNEI. V lost 6 bases and J lost 4; bases outside the gene matches: 5. CDR3 DNA sequence: TGTGCCAGCAGACAAAGCGGGGGGTCAGATACGCAGTATTTT. Translation gives CASRQSGGSDTQYF.

This rearrangement joins TRBV10-1 to TRBJ2-3, with 7 bases identical to TRBD2. J lost 1 base, V lost 4 bases, and 2 bases had no gene match. Germline CDR1 WNHNN, CDR2 SYGVQD (reference sequence). This CDR3 has 14 amino acids. The CDR3 DNA sequence: TGCGCCAGCAGTGTGGGGGGGGGCACAGATACGCAGTATTTT. Protein: CASSVGGGTDTQYF.

The chain joins TRBV3-1 (or the pseudogene TRBV3-2) to TRBJ2-3; TRBD2 matches at 14 bases. V shed 5 bases, J shed 8 bases, and the junction held 21 bases outside the gene matches. Germline CDR1 LGHDT, CDR2 YNNKEL (reference sequence). This CDR3 contains 20 residues. CDR3 loop: CASSKLSGRTSGGRGGTQYF. For the CDR3, the DNA is TGTGCCAGCAGCAAATTAAGTGGTCGGACTAGCGGGGGGAGAGGAGGTACGCAGTATTTT.

The V call is TRBV6-6, the J call TRBJ2-3; no definite D call. Deletions cut 4 bases from V and 2 bases from J, with 1 base between. The CDR3 contains 11 residues. The germline V gene has CDR1 MNHNY and CDR2 SVGAGI (reference sequence). The CDR3 region is CASSSTDTQYF. CDR3 sequence (DNA): TGTGCCAGCAGTTCCACAGATACGCAGTATTTT.